The 25 T cell receptor beta chains presented below share a single source sample, sequenced in a study of T cells in Graves' hyperthyroidism and ophthalmopathy. Regions amplified from RNA transcripts were the TCR beta CDR3 regions. The HTBI primer set drove a first-round RT-PCR of the TCR CDR3. MiXCR, run by TCRdb on the multiplex PCR reads, gives a single entry per CDR3 protein. This table holds about 130,000 distinct CDR3 sequences, more than 20% found once. Sequenced sample: blood. These receptors all stem from a woman aged 45-59 years with Graves' hyperthyroidism that later progressed to Graves' ophthalmopathy.

V and J are TRBV28 and TRBJ2-7; possibly TRBD1 for D (6 bases). The V gene's germline CDR1 is MDHEN and CDR2 SYDVKM. The CDR3 loop spans 15 amino acids. With 4 bases removed from V and 5 bases from J, the gap between germline ends came to 18 bases. CDR3 amino acids: CASSSTAVTGNEQYF. The CDR3 DNA follows: TGTGCCAGCAGTTCAACTGCCGTAACAGGGAACGAGCAGTACTTC.

The V call is TRBV19, the J call TRBJ2-1; D is ambiguous. V was pared by 3 bases and J by 4 bases, with 7 bases between. Germline V gene data show CDR1 as LNHDA and CDR2 as SQIVND (reference sequence). The CDR3 has 13 residues. The CDR3: CASSITAYNEQFF. CDR3 coding DNA: TGTGCCAGTAGTATTACTGCATACAATGAGCAGTTCTTC. Full variable domain (rest looked up from reference TRBV19 and TRBJ2-1): DGGITQSPKYLFRKEGQNVTLSCEQNLNHDAMYWYRQDPGQGLRLIYYSQIVNDFQKGDIAEGYSVSREKKESFPLTVTSAQKNPTAFYLCASSITAYNEQFFGPGTRLTVL.

The chain uses TRBV7-2 and TRBJ2-7; 12 nucleotides align to TRBD1. The CDR3 runs 15 residues. V was clipped by 5 bases and J by 6 bases; unmatched bases: 8. Per the germline V gene, CDR1 is SGHTA and CDR2 is FQGNSA. The CDR3, as DNA: TGTGCCAGCAGCCCGTGGGGACAGGGGGCAGGCGAGCAGTACTTC. This translates into CASSPWGQGAGEQYF.

This clonotype was counted ten times or more. V and J are TRBV18 and TRBJ1-1; possibly TRBD1 for D (6 bases). The CDR3 runs 14 residues. Trimming removed 6 bases from V and 3 bases from J, with 14 bases in between. The germline CDR1 and CDR2 sequences are KGHSH and LQKENI. CDR3 sequence (DNA): TGTGCCAGCTCTCGTCTAGGGGGTGACACTGAAGCTTTCTTT. This translates into CASSRLGGDTEAFF.

This clonotype has at least ten counts. The V call is TRBV5-1, the J call TRBJ2-7, with 9 bases fitting TRBD1. Trimming took 2 bases from V and 1 from J; bases not matched to a gene: 4. The CDR3 covers 15 residues. Germline-derived CDR1 and CDR2 are SGHRS and YFSETQ. The DNA of the CDR3 is TGCGCCAGCAGCTTCGAGGGGACAGGGTCCTACGAGCAGTACTTC. It translates to CASSFEGTGSYEQYF. Variable domain in full (rest from reference TRBV5-1 and TRBJ2-7): KAGVTQTPRYLIKTRGQQVTLSCSPISGHRSVSWYQQTPGQGLQFLFEYFSETQRNKGNFPGRFSGRQFSNSRSEMNVSTLELGDSALYLCASSFEGTGSYEQYFGPGTRLTVT.

This clonotype showed up many times. CDR3 sequence reads: CASSYSGGRLINTEAFF. The CDR3 bases are TGTGCCAGCAGTTACTCTGGGGGGCGGCTCATTAACACTGAAGCTTTCTTT. The rearrangement uses TRBV6-5 and TRBJ1-1; a weak D match, TRBD1 (6 bases). V lost 0 bases and J lost 2, with 16 bases in between. CDR3 length: 17 amino acids. From germline, CDR1 is MNHEY and CDR2 SVGAGI.

This clonotype was counted a single time. It is unclear where the CDR3 begins or ends on the DNA, so no DNA is shown, and the CDR3 is as TCRdb lists it. The chain recombines TRBV7-9 with TRBJ2-1; the table's D call TRBD1 went unverified against the DNA. The CDR3 contains 16 residues when both ends are counted. From germline, CDR1 is SEHNR and CDR2 FQNEAQ (reference sequence). The CDR3 region is CASSLASGRAYNEQFF.

Worth noting for this clonotype: This clone may be a read error of a much larger clone one base away. This sequence joins TRBV12-3 or TRBV12-4 and TRBJ1-5; D may be TRBD1 (5 bases). CDR3 length: 15 amino acids. CDR3 sequence (DNA): TGTGCCGGCAGTTGGACACGGAATAGCAATCAGCCCCAGCATTTT. This codes for CAGSWTRNSNQPQHF.

The sample holds many counts of this clonotype. The rearrangement joins TRBV3-1 to TRBJ2-3; D not resolved. Germline CDR1 reads LGHDT; CDR2 reads YNNKEL (reference sequence). CDR3 size: 18 residues. The V gene lost 2 bases and the J gene lost 5 bases, with 23 bases spanning the gap. CDR3 bases: TGTGCCAGCAGCCAACGGATCCTCGCAGCAGGCCTGGGAGATACGCAGTATTTT. Encoded protein: CASSQRILAAGLGDTQYF.

At least ten counts were recorded for this clonotype. The rearrangement joins TRBV28 to TRBJ1-5, with D perhaps TRBD1 (6 bases). CDR3 length: 14 amino acids. The V gene's germline CDR1 is MDHEN and CDR2 SYDVKM. V was trimmed by 10 bases and J by 7 bases, leaving 20 bases between them. This CDR3 reads CAINRRGLRQPQHF. The CDR3 DNA is TGTGCCATCAACCGCAGGGGCCTAAGGCAGCCCCAGCATTTT.

The V and J genes are TRBV20-1 and TRBJ2-1; 13 bases match TRBD2. This CDR3 has 17 amino acids. From germline, CDR1 is DFQATT and CDR2 SNEGSKA (reference sequence). V lost 6 bases and J lost 1; bases outside the gene matches: 9. The CDR3 sequence is CSAPGLAGIKSYNEQFF. In DNA form, the CDR3 reads TGCAGTGCACCGGGACTAGCGGGAATAAAATCCTACAATGAGCAGTTCTTC.

This clonotype was observed at least ten times. The chain is built from TRBV7-9 and TRBJ2-1, with 9 positions matching TRBD2. The CDR3 runs to 15 residues. Germline V gene data show CDR1 as SEHNR and CDR2 as FQNEAQ (reference sequence). The J segment lost 9 bases and the V segment lost 0 bases, leaving 6 bases of the junction unmatched. In DNA, the CDR3 is TGTGCCAGCAGCTTAGCGGGCGGGAGGGTCCCTGAGCAGTTCTTC. This translates into CASSLAGGRVPEQFF.

J is TRBJ2-2 and V is TRBV12-3 or TRBV12-4; D is perhaps TRBD1 (6 bases). The DNA end is more similar to TRBJ1-1, so the J call may be wrong. CDR3 length: 13 residues. CDR3: CASKPWDTGDAFF. Written as DNA, the CDR3 is TGTGCCAGCAAACCTTGGGACACCGGGGACGCTTTCTTT.

The chain carries TRBV4-1 and TRBJ1-1; no clear D gene. This CDR3 is built from 13 residues. Per germline, CDR1 MGHRA and CDR2 YSYEKL. V lost 5 bases to trimming and J lost 7 bases, with 14 bases between them. CDR3 in amino acids: CASSKYEGGEAFF. The CDR3 DNA sequence: TGCGCCAGCAGCAAATACGAGGGAGGTGAAGCTTTCTTT.

In this sample, this clonotype turned up many times. V gene TRBV2 combines with J gene TRBJ2-3, with 13 bases lining up with TRBD2. The germline V gene encodes CDR1 SNHLY and CDR2 FYNNEI. J gave up 6 bases and V 6 bases, and 9 bases lay outside the gene matches. The CDR3 is 16 amino acids. The CDR3 sequence is CASSEPGLAGVDTQYF. The CDR3 bases are TGTGCCAGCAGCGAGCCTGGACTAGCGGGAGTGGATACGCAGTATTTT.

This clonotype was detected ten times or more. This chain joins TRBV15 and TRBJ1-4; D is uncertain. CDR1 and CDR2 from the germline V gene are LNHNV and YYDKDF (reference sequence). This CDR3 has 13 amino acids. Trimming stripped 1 base from V and 6 bases from J, with 6 bases between. The CDR3 coding sequence is TGTGCCACCAGCAGAGGAAACGATGAAAAACTGTTTTTT. Translation gives CATSRGNDEKLFF.

The rearrangement uses TRBV19 and TRBJ1-1; perhaps TRBD1 as D (6 bases). This CDR3 contains 14 residues. Trimming shortened V by 5 bases and J by 3 bases, and 13 bases separated the two germline ends. Germline V gene lookup returns CDR1 LNHDA and CDR2 SQIVND (reference sequence). The CDR3 DNA reads as TGTGCCAGTAGTGTCAGGGGCAGGGACACTGAAGCTTTCTTT. Translated: CASSVRGRDTEAFF.

In this sample, this clonotype turned up many times. The V and J genes are TRBV28 and TRBJ1-1; tentative D call: TRBD1 (5 bases). Germline-derived CDR1 and CDR2 are MDHEN and SYDVKM. The CDR3 is 13 residues long. Trimming removed 6 bases at V and 10 bases at J, with 18 bases between. This CDR3 reads CASRTELEGRAFF. The CDR3 nucleotides are TGTGCCAGCAGAACCGAGTTGGAGGGGCGAGCTTTCTTT. The variable domain in full, completed from reference TRBV28 and TRBJ1-1, reads DVKVTQSSRYLVKRTGEKVFLECVQDMDHENMFWYRQDPGLGLRLIYFSYDVKMKEKGDIPEGYSVSREKKERFSLILESASTNQTSMYLCASRTELEGRAFFGQGTRLTVV.

This clonotype was seen repeatedly, ten times or more. This chain connects TRBV28 to TRBJ1-5, with 8 bases aligning to TRBD1. The CDR3 contains 16 residues. V was clipped by 5 bases and J by 0 bases; unmatched bases: 6. Germline CDR1 MDHEN, CDR2 SYDVKM. DNA of the CDR3: TGTGCCAGCAGTACAGGGGGGGCCTATAGCAATCAGCCCCAGCATTTT. It translates to CASSTGGAYSNQPQHF. The full variable domain, its missing parts supplied by reference TRBV28 and TRBJ1-5, is DVKVTQSSRYLVKRTGEKVFLECVQDMDHENMFWYRQDPGLGLRLIYFSYDVKMKEKGDIPEGYSVSREKKERFSLILESASTNQTSMYLCASSTGGAYSNQPQHFGDGTRLSIL.

In its sample, this clonotype was seen a few times. The chain has TRBV7-9 and TRBJ1-4; D unclear. Trimming removed 4 bases from V and 0 bases from J, with 6 bases in between. The CDR3 loop spans 14 amino acids. From germline, CDR1 is SEHNR and CDR2 FQNEAQ (reference sequence). The CDR3 sequence is CASSSRATNEKLFF. For the CDR3, the DNA is TGTGCCAGCAGCTCTCGAGCAACTAATGAAAAACTGTTTTTT.

This clonotype was counted many times. V usage is TRBV6-1 and J usage is TRBJ1-3; TRBD1 agrees at 7 bases. The germline V gene encodes CDR1 MNHNS and CDR2 SASEGT. Trimming removed 5 bases from V and 4 bases from J; junction bases left unmatched: 11. This CDR3 contains 16 residues. This chain's CDR3 is CASSQRTGPGGNTIYF. The CDR3 DNA reads TGTGCCAGCAGTCAAAGGACAGGCCCGGGAGGAAACACCATATATTTT.

There are a few counts of this clonotype. The chain employs TRBV10-3 and TRBJ2-3, with D unresolved. V was trimmed by 11 bases and J by 1 base, leaving 13 bases between them. The CDR3 runs 13 residues. CDR1 ENHRY and CDR2 SYGVKD come from the germline V gene. As DNA, the CDR3 is TGTGCCGGCGCCGTGGACGGCACAGATACGCAGTATTTT. Translated, it gives CAGAVDGTDTQYF.

This clonotype was seen ten or more times. This chain links TRBV28 with TRBJ2-7; D remains unclear. CDR1 and CDR2 (germline): MDHEN, SYDVKM. V dropped 2 bases and J dropped 6 bases, with 14 bases sitting between them. The CDR3 length is 14 residues. Written as DNA, the CDR3 is TGTGCCAGCAGTTTACGGCCCCAGCTCGGCGAGCAGTACTTC. Its protein is CASSLRPQLGEQYF.

This clonotype was seen only a few times. The chain is built from TRBV7-9 and TRBJ1-5; D remains ambiguous. This CDR3 spans 12 amino acids. The germline gives CDR1 SEHNR, CDR2 FQNEAQ (reference sequence). The germline V and J ends were trimmed by 8 bases and 9 bases, with 14 bases remaining between them. This CDR3 reads CASGRPNGPQHF. The CDR3 DNA is TGTGCCAGCGGCCGGCCGAACGGGCCCCAGCATTTT. The full variable domain, in which reference TRBV7-9 and TRBJ1-5 provide the parts outside the CDR3, is DTGVSQNPRHKITKRGQNVTFRCDPISEHNRLYWYRQTLGQGPEFLTYFQNEAQLEKSRLLSDRFSAERPKGSFSTLEIQRTEQGDSAMYLCASGRPNGPQHFGDGTRLSIL.

This clonotype was observed at least ten times. The chain is built from TRBV16 and TRBJ2-1; 9 bases line up with TRBD2. CDR3 length: 20 residues. With V trimmed by 0 bases and J by 0 bases, 12 bases remained unmatched. Germline V CDR1 and CDR2: KGHSY, FQNENV. CDR3 protein: CASSQSWIAGAPSSYNEQFF. In DNA, the CDR3 is TGTGCCAGCAGCCAATCGTGGATAGCGGGAGCCCCAAGCTCCTACAATGAGCAGTTCTTC. The full variable domain, with the rest looked up from reference TRBV16 and TRBJ2-1, is GEEVAQTPKHLVRGEGQKAKLYCAPIKGHSYVFWYQQVLKNEFKFLISFQNENVFDETGMPKERFSAKCLPNSPCSLEIQATKLEDSAVYFCASSQSWIAGAPSSYNEQFFGPGTRLTVL.